A single sample is the source of the 18 T cell receptor beta chains below, sequenced in a study of identical twins. TCRdb reprocessed the 5' RACE reads with MiXCR, giving one entry per CDR3 protein. Among around 240,000 distinct CDR3 sequences listed, 5.5% to 7% were seen once. The same data also contributed to another study, on yellow fever vaccine responses in identical twins.

Sequenced sample: memory (CD45RO+) T cells sorted from blood. The source is a woman aged 18-35 years in good health.

The J gene is TRBJ2-3, the V gene TRBV6-1; TRBD1 agrees at 7 bases. Germline CDR1 reads MNHNS; CDR2 reads SASEGT. The CDR3 runs 15 residues. V lost 6 bases and J lost 1; bases outside the gene matches: 7. CDR3 sequence (DNA): TGTGCCAGCAGCCGAGGGGGCATGGGCACAGATACGCAGTATTTT. Protein product: CASSRGGMGTDTQYF.

The V call is TRBV20-1, the J call TRBJ2-1, with 8 positions matching TRBD2. V lost 0 bases, J lost 4 bases, and 8 bases stayed unmatched. Germline lookup yields CDR1 DFQATT and CDR2 SNEGSKA (reference sequence). The CDR3 covers 16 residues. The CDR3 nucleotides read TGCAGTGCTAGAGATACGTACGGGGGGGCTTACAATGAGCAGTTCTTC. It translates to CSARDTYGGAYNEQFF.

This chain connects TRBV20-1 to TRBJ1-2, with D perhaps TRBD1 (5 bases). The germline V gene has CDR1 DFQATT and CDR2 SNEGSKA (reference sequence). This CDR3 comprises 14 residues. Deletions cut 1 base from V and 2 bases from J, with 11 bases between. Here the CDR3 DNA reads TGCAGTGCTAGAGTGGCTGGGGGGAACTATGGCTACACCTTC. Residues: CSARVAGGNYGYTF.

This clonotype was seen only a few times. The chain combines TRBV20-1 with TRBJ2-1; TRBD2 is a possible D gene (5 bases). Germline V lookup: CDR1 DFQATT, CDR2 SNEGSKA (reference sequence). Trimming shortened V by 1 base and J by 4 bases, and 11 bases separated the two germline ends. This CDR3 comprises 14 residues. The CDR3 spells CSARGRAEYNEQFF. The CDR3 DNA follows: TGCAGTGCTAGAGGGCGAGCGGAGTACAATGAGCAGTTCTTC.

In this sample, this clonotype turned up many times. Written as DNA, the CDR3 is TGCGCCAGCAGCACCGGGACAGGGGAAAACACCATATATTTT. It codes for CASSTGTGENTIYF. The V and J genes are TRBV5-1 and TRBJ1-3; the match to TRBD1 covers 10 bases. The CDR3 has 14 amino acids. Germline CDR1 and CDR2: SGHRS and YFSETQ. The ends lost 4 bases at V and 6 bases at J; junction bases unmatched: 4.

This clonotype turned up a few times. The rearrangement links TRBV10-3 to TRBJ1-2, with 7 nucleotides matching TRBD1. Trimming at V came to 3 bases and at J to 3 bases, leaving 4 bases not matched to a gene. This CDR3 has 14 amino acids. CDR1 ENHRY and CDR2 SYGVKD come from the germline V gene. CDR3 nucleotides: TGTGCCATCAGTGAAGCACAGGGGCACTATGGCTACACCTTC. Protein product: CAISEAQGHYGYTF.

Worth noting for this clonotype: This may be a read error: a much more frequent sequence differs by one nucleotide. The gene calls are TRBV5-1 and TRBJ2-1, with D maybe TRBD2 (6 bases). Trimming removed 2 bases at V and 6 bases at J, with 12 bases between. Germline loops: CDR1 SGHRS, CDR2 YFSETQ. The CDR3 totals 14 residues. DNA of the CDR3: TGCGCCAGCAGCTTTGGTGGGAGGACCAATGAGCAGTTCTTC. It translates to CASSFGGRTNEQFF.

This clonotype was detected only a few times. V gene TRBV27 combines with J gene TRBJ1-4, with D unclear. V was trimmed by 5 bases and J by 5 bases, leaving 12 bases between them. Germline V gives CDR1 MNHEY, CDR2 SMNVEV (reference sequence). The CDR3 runs 14 residues. CDR3 coding DNA: TGTGCCAGCAGTCTAGGGCAAAAGAATGAAAAACTGTTTTTT. Translating gives CASSLGQKNEKLFF.

The rearrangement links TRBV5-1 to TRBJ2-3; TRBD2 agrees at 13 bases. The CDR3 consists of 18 residues. In germline, CDR1 is SGHRS, CDR2 YFSETQ. J lost 0 bases, V lost 2 bases, and 6 bases had no gene match. CDR3 nucleotide sequence: TGCGCCAGCAGCTTTTGGACTAGCGGGGGATCTAGCACAGATACGCAGTATTTT. Amino acids: CASSFWTSGGSSTDTQYF.

This clonotype was detected a few times. This chain uses TRBV11-2 with TRBJ2-3; D is uncertain. Trimming took 6 bases from V and 6 from J, leaving 10 bases between them. This CDR3 has 12 amino acids. Per germline, CDR1 SGHAT and CDR2 FQNNGV. DNA of the CDR3: TGTGCCAGCAGGCCGACTGCGGATACGCAGTATTTT. It specifies CASRPTADTQYF.

This clonotype occurred many times. The chain uses TRBV7-9 and TRBJ2-5; D might be TRBD1 or TRBD2, each matching 6 bases. V was clipped by 5 bases and J by 0 bases, with 10 bases between them. CDR1 is SEHNR, CDR2 FQNEAQ, per germline (reference sequence). CDR3 length equals 14 residues. The CDR3, as DNA: TGTGCCAGCAGCAAGGGGGGCCACCAAGAGACCCAGTACTTC. As protein: CASSKGGHQETQYF.

This clonotype was seen more than once but under ten times. The chain carries TRBV4-1 and TRBJ1-1; 7 bases line up with TRBD1. CDR3 length: 15 residues. Per germline, CDR1 MGHRA and CDR2 YSYEKL. The junction had 4 bases not matched to a gene; V was cut back by 0 bases and J by 3 bases. CDR3 coding DNA: TGCGCCAGCAGCCAAGACACCAGGGGGTACACTGAAGCTTTCTTT. Its translation: CASSQDTRGYTEAFF.

This clonotype was observed a few times. This rearrangement joins TRBV2 to TRBJ2-3, with TRBD2 matching 12 bases. This CDR3 spans 17 amino acids. The germline gives CDR1 SNHLY, CDR2 FYNNEI. J was trimmed by 0 bases and V by 7 bases; bases with no gene match: 8. CDR3 sequence: CASNRLAGASSTDTQYF. The CDR3 region has the DNA TGTGCCAGCAACCGACTAGCGGGGGCTTCCAGCACAGATACGCAGTATTTT.

The chain is built from TRBV11-3 and TRBJ2-5, with D hard to call. The CDR3 has 14 amino acids. Trimming took 0 bases from V and 0 from J, leaving 5 bases between them. Germline V CDR1 and CDR2: SGHNT, YENEEA. CDR3 amino acids: CASSLDSNQETQYF. The CDR3 bases are TGTGCCAGCAGCTTAGATAGTAACCAAGAGACCCAGTACTTC.

In this sample, this clonotype turned up once. The V gene is TRBV5-5, the J gene TRBJ2-7, with TRBD1 as a possible D gene (6 bases). The ends were cut back, 7 bases at V and 4 bases at J, with 18 bases in the middle. The CDR3 is 14 amino acids. CDR1 is SGHKS and CDR2 is YYEKEE in the germline V gene (reference sequence). CDR3 loop: CASSLVRGPYEQYV. The CDR3 region has the DNA TGTGCCAGCTCCTTGGTCAGGGGCCCTTACGAGCAGTACGTC.

Here the CDR3 reads CASSSTDRRVYEQYV. CDR3 nucleotide sequence: TGTGCCAGCAGCTCCACGGATCGGCGGGTCTACGAGCAGTACGTC. V and J are TRBV5-6 and TRBJ2-7; possible D gene TRBD2, 5 bases. In germline, CDR1 is SGHDT, CDR2 YYEEEE. The germline V and J ends were trimmed by 3 bases and 3 bases, with 16 bases remaining between them. CDR3 length equals 15 residues.

The V and J genes are TRBV20-1 and TRBJ2-3, with D perhaps TRBD1 (5 bases). The CDR3 is made up of 17 amino acids. V dropped 1 base and J dropped 2 bases, with 19 bases sitting between them. The germline V gene encodes CDR1 DFQATT and CDR2 SNEGSKA (reference sequence). CDR3 residues: CSARAPPVGRATDTQYF. The CDR3 bases are TGCAGTGCTAGAGCCCCCCCCGTGGGGCGTGCCACAGATACGCAGTATTTT.

The chain uses TRBV18 and TRBJ2-5; D is possibly TRBD1 or TRBD2 (5 bases each). Deletions cut 3 bases from V and 2 bases from J, with 16 bases between. The CDR3 extends over 16 amino acids. CDR1 is KGHSH, CDR2 LQKENI, per germline. The CDR3 bases are TGTGCCAGCTCACCCCTCTCGAGGGGCACGCAAGAGACCCAGTACTTC. Its translation is CASSPLSRGTQETQYF. Full variable domain (remainder filled in from reference TRBV18 and TRBJ2-5): NAGVMQNPRHLVRRRGQEARLRCSPMKGHSHVYWYRQLPEEGLKFMVYLQKENIIDESGMPKERFSAEFPKEGPSILRIQQVVRGDSAAYFCASSPLSRGTQETQYFGPGTRLLVL.